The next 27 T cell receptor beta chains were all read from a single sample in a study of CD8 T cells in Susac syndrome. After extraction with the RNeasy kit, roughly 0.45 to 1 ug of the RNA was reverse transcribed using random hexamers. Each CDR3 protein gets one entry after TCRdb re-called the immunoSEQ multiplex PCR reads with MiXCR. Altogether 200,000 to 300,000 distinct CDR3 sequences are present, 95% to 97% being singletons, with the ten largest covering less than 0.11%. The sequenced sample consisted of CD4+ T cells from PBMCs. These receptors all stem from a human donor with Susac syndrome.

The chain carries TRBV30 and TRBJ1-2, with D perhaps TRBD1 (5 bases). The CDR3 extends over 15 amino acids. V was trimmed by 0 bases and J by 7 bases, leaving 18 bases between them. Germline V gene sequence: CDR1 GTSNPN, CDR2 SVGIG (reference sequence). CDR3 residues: CAWSVRRKGLGGYTF. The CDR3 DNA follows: TGTGCCTGGAGTGTACGAAGGAAGGGGCTGGGTGGCTACACCTTC.

DNA of the CDR3: TGTGCCAGCTATACAGGGGGTGGAAAGACCCAGTACTTC. Translated, it gives CASYTGGGKTQYF. V gene TRBV6-5 combines with J gene TRBJ2-5, with 8 positions matching TRBD1. In germline, CDR1 is MNHEY, CDR2 SVGAGI. V shed 8 bases, J shed 6 bases, and the junction held 8 bases outside the gene matches. The CDR3 is made up of 13 amino acids.

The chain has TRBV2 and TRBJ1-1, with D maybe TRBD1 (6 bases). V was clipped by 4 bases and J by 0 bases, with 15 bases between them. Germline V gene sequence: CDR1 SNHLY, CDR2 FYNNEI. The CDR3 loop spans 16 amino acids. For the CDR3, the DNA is TGTGCCAGCAGTGGTTCGAGGACAGTGATGAACACTGAAGCTTTCTTT. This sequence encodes CASSGSRTVMNTEAFF.

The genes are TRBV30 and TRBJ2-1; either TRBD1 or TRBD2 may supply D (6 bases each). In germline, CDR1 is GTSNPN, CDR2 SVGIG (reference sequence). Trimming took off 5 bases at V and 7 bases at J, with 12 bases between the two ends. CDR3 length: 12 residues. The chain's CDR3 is CAWAGGGNEQFF. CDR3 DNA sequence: TGTGCCTGGGCAGGAGGGGGGAATGAGCAGTTCTTC.

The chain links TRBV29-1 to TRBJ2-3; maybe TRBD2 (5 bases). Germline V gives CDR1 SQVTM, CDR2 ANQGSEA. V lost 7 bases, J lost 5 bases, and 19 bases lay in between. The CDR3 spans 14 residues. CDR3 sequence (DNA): TGCAGCGCATCCGGGAAGGGTGGAGTAGATACGCAGTATTTT. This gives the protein CSASGKGGVDTQYF.

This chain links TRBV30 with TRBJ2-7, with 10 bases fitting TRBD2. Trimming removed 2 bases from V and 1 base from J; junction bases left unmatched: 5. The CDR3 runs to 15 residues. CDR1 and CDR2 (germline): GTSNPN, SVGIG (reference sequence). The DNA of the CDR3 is TGTGCCTGGAGTAGGGGACTAGCGAATTCCTACGAGCAGTACTTC. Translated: CAWSRGLANSYEQYF.

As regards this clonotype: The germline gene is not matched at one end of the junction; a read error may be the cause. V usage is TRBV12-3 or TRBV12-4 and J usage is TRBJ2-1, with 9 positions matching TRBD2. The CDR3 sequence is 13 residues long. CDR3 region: CASSLAGTNEQFF. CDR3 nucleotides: TGTGCCAGCAGTCTAGCGGGGACGAATGAGCAGTTCTTC.

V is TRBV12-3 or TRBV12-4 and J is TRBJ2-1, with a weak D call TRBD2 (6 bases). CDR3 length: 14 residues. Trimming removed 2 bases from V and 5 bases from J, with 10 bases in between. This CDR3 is CASSLLREHNEQFF. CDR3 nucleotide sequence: TGTGCCAGCAGTTTATTGCGGGAACACAATGAGCAGTTCTTC.

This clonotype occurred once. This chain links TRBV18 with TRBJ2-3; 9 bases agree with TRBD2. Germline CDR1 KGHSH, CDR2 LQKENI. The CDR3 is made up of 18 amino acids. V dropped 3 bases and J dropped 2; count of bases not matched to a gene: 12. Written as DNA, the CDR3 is TGTGCCAGCTCACCCGGGACTAGCTCCGCACCTAACACAGATACGCAGTATTTT. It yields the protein CASSPGTSSAPNTDTQYF.

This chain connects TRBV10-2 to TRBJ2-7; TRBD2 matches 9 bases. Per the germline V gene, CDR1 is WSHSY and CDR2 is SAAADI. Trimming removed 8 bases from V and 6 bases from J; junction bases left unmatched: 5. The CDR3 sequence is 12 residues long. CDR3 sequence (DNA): TGCGCCAGCGTGGCGGGAGGGCTCGAGCAGTACTTC. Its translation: CASVAGGLEQYF.

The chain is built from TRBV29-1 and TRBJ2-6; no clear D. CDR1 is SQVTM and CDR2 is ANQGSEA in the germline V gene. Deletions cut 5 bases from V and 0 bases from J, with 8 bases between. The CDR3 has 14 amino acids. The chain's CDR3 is CSVMTFSGANVLTF. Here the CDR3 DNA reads TGCAGCGTTATGACTTTCTCTGGGGCCAACGTCCTGACTTTC.

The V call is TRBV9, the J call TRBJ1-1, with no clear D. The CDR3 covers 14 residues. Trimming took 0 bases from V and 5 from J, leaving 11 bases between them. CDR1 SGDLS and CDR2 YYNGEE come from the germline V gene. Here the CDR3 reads CASSVEAGWTEAFF. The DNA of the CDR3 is TGTGCCAGCAGCGTAGAGGCAGGTTGGACTGAAGCTTTCTTT.

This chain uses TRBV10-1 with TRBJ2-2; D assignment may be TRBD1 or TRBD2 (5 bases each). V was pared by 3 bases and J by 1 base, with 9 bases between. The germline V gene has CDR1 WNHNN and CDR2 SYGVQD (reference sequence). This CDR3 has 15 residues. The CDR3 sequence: CASSDEGMNTGELFF. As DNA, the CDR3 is TGCGCCAGCAGTGACGAGGGGATGAACACCGGGGAGCTGTTTTTT.

The CDR3 sequence is CASSAITAGEVEQFF. CDR3 DNA: TGTGCCAGTAGTGCTATTACGGCGGGAGAGGTTGAGCAGTTCTTC. This chain links TRBV19 with TRBJ2-1, with 7 nucleotides matching TRBD2. J was trimmed by 9 bases and V by 5 bases; bases with no gene match: 13. CDR3 size: 15 residues. Germline CDR1 and CDR2: LNHDA and SQIVND (reference sequence).

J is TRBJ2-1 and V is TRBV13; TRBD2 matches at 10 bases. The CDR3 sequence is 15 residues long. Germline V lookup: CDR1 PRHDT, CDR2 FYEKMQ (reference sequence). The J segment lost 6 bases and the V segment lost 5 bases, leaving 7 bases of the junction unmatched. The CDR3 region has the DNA TGTGCCAGCAGCCACCGACTAGCGGGCGGCAATGAGCAGTTCTTC. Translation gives CASSHRLAGGNEQFF.

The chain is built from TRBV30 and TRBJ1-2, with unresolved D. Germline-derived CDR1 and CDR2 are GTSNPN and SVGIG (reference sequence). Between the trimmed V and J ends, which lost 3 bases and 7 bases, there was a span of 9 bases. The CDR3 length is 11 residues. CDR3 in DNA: TGTGCCTGGAGCGCTTATAGTGGCTACACCTTC. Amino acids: CAWSAYSGYTF. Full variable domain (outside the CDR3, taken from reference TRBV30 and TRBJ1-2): SQTIHQWPATLVQPVGSPLSLECTVEGTSNPNLYWYRQAAGRGLQLLFYSVGIGQISSEVPQNLSASRPQDRQFILSSKKLLLSDSGFYLCAWSAYSGYTFGSGTRLTVV.

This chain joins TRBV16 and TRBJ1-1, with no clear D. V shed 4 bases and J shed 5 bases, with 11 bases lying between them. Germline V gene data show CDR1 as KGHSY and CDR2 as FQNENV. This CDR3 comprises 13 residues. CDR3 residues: CASSPAIRTEAFF. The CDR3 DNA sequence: TGTGCCAGCAGCCCAGCAATCAGGACTGAAGCTTTCTTT.

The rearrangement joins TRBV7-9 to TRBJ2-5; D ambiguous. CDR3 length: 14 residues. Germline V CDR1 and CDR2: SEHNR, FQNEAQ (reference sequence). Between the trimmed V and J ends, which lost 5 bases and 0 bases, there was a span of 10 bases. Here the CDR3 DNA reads TGTGCCAGCAGCGTCACAGCGTACCAAGAGACCCAGTACTTC. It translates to CASSVTAYQETQYF.

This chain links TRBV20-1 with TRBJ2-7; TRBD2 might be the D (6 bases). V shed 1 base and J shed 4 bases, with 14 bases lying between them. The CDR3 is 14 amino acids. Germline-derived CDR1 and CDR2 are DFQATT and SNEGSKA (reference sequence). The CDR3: CSARVFIGGYEQYF. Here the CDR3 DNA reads TGCAGTGCTAGAGTCTTTATCGGGGGATACGAGCAGTACTTC.

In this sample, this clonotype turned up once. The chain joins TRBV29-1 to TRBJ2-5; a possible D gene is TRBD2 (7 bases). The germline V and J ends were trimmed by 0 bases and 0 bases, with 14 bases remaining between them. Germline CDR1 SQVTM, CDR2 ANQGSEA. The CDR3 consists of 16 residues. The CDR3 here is CSVEEGAGAYQETQYF. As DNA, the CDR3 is TGCAGCGTTGAAGAGGGGGCGGGAGCGTACCAAGAGACCCAGTACTTC.

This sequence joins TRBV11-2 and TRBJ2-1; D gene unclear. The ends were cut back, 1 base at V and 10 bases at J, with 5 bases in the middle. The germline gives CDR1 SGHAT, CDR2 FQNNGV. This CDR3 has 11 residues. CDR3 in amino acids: CASSLGVEQFF. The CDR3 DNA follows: TGTGCCAGCAGCTTAGGGGTAGAGCAGTTCTTC.

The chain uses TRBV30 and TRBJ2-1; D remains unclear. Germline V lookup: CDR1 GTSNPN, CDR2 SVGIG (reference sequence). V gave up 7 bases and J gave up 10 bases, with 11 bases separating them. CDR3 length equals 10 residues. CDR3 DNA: TGTGCCTTACGCCCCGGGGAGCAGTTCTTC. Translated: CALRPGEQFF.

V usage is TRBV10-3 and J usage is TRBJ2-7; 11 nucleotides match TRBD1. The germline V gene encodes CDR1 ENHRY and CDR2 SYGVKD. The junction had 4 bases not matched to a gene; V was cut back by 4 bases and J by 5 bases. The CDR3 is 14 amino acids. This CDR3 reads CAISGTGGGHEQYF. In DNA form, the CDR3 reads TGTGCCATCAGTGGGACAGGGGGCGGCCACGAGCAGTACTTC.

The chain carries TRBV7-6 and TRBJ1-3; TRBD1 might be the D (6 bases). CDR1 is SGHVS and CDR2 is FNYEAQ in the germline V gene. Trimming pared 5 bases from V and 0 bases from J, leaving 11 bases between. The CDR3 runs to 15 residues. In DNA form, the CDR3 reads TGTGCCAGCAGCCCCTGGACAGCCTCTGGAAACACCATATATTTT. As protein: CASSPWTASGNTIYF.

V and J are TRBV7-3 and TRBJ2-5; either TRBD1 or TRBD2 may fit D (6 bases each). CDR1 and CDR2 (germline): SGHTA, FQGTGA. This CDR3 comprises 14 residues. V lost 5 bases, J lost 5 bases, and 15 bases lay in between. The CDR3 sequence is CASSTGTSGETQYF. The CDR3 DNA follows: TGTGCCAGCAGCACAGGGACTTCGGGCGAGACCCAGTACTTC.

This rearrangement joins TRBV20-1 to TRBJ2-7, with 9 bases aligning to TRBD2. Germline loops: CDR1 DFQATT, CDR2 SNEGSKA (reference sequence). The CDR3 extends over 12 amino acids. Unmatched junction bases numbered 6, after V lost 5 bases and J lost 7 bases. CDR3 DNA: TGCAGTGCTTGGTCGACTAGCGGAGAGCAGTACTTC. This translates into CSAWSTSGEQYF.

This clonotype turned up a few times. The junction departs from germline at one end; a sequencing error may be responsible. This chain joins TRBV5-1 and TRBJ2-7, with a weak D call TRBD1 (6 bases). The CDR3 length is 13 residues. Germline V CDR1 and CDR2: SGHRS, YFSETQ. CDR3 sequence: CASSLDRTYEQYF. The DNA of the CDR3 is TGTGCCAGCAGTTTAGACAGGACCTACGAGCAGTACTTC. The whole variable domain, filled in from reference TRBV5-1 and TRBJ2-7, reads KAGVTQTPRYLIKTRGQQVTLSCSPISGHRSVSWYQQTPGQGLQFLFEYFSETQRNKGNFPGRFSGRQFSNSRSEMNVSTLELGDSALYLCASSLDRTYEQYFGPGTRLTVT.